The entry that follows covers one T cell receptor beta chain sequence. The sample originates from a study of blood T cell repertoires in COVID-19. Sequencing used immunoSEQ multiplex PCR; TCRdb keeps in-frame clones, though not all of them. In the table there are more than 60,000 clones, 75% to 95% of which are singletons. CDR3 length equals 18 residues. Germline CDR1 SGHTS, CDR2 YDEGEE. With V trimmed by 4 bases and J by 3 bases, 15 bases remained unmatched. The chain links TRBV5-8 to TRBJ2-7; 11 bases match TRBD2. The sequence was collected from a human donor in a cohort sampled during active COVID-19. Sequences were obtained from peripheral blood. Here the CDR3 reads CASSPGNIAGGSSYEQYF. The CDR3 bases are TGTGCCAGCAGCCCGGGGAATATAGCGGGGGGGTCGAGCTACGAGCAGTACTTC. Based on the CDR3 plus reference TRBV5-8 and TRBJ2-7, the full variable domain is EAGVTQSPTHLIKTRGQQATLRCSPISGHTSVYWYQQALGLGLQFLLWYDEGEERNRGNFPPRFSGRQFPNYSSELNVNALELEDSALYLCASSPGNIAGGSSYEQYFGPGTRLTVT.